This TCR beta chain was retrieved from a study of T cell responses to AZD1222 COVID-19 vaccine. Using immunoSEQ multiplex PCR, the repertoire was profiled, and TCRdb retains in-frame clones only, with some absent. The sample contains 75,000 or so clones, 85% to 95% of which appear only once. The sequencing here drew on peripheral blood, taken 28 days after the second AZD1222 dose. The TCR comes from an adult who received the AZD1222 COVID-19 vaccine.

The CDR3, as DNA: TGTGCCACCAGCAGAGCCGGGACAGGGGCTGGAAACACCATATATTTT. This sequence encodes CATSRAGTGAGNTIYF. The V and J genes are TRBV15 and TRBJ1-3; 10 bases align to TRBD1. Germline assignment: CDR1 LNHNV and CDR2 YYDKDF (reference sequence). The V gene end was trimmed by 1 base and the J gene end by 2 bases; junction bases not matched to a gene: 2. CDR3 size: 16 residues.